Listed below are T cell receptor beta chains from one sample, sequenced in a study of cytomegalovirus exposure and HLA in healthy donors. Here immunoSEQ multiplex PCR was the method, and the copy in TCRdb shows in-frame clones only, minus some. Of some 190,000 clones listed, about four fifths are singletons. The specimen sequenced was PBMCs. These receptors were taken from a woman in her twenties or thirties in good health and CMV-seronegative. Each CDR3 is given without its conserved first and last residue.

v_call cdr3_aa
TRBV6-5 ASSYGGGYT
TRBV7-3 ASSFDRVGYGYT
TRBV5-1 ASSFGLGREQY
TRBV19 ASSIQGSYGYT
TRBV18 ASSPPTGGYGANVLT
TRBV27 ASSLHLQGWGQPQH
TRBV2 ASSAQGYGYT
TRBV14 ASSQTGSTDTQY
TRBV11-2 ASSLKRGEWY
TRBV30 AWSVFGPGQGQETQY
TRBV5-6 ASSLLTGGGGEKLF
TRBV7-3 ASSQQAHTEAF
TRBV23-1 ASSQSTGIRSGELF
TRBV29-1 SVQRRGTEAF
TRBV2 ASNRQTVPTDTQY
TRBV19 ASSEGTSEY
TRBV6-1 ASSGPDRLATNEKLF